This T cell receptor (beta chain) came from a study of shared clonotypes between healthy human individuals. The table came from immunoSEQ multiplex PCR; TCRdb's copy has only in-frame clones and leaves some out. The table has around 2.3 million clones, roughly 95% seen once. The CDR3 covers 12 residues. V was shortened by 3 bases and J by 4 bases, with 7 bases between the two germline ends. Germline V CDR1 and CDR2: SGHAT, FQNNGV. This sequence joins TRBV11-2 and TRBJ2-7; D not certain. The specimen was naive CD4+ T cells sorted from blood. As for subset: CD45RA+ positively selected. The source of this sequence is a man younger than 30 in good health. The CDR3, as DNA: TGTGCCAGCAGCTTCCATTCGTACGAGCAGTACTTC. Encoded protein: CASSFHSYEQYF.